This T cell receptor beta chain was documented in a study of breast tumors, draining lymph nodes, adjacent tissues. This clonotype was seen at least ten times. Its antigen is unidentified. One end of the junction fails to match germline, which may point to a read error. Each CDR3 protein is one row after TCRdb ran MiXCR on the multiplex PCR reads. The sample lists 130,000 or so distinct CDR3 sequences, about 20% seen once, with over 2% in the top ten. The CDR3 extends over 12 amino acids. Germline V gene lookup returns CDR1 ENHRY and CDR2 SYGVKD. Axillary draining lymph nodes of breast cancer patients supplied the node samples. Notes on the study in general: The data were judged consistent with most tumor T cells coming from lymph node and expanding in tumor. Tumor T cell lymph node origin was a supported hypothesis, not proven. Tumor repertoires ranked between lymph nodes and nontumor tissue in diversity, with V and J gene preferences. Luminal-like breast cancer showed significantly greater tumor-nontumor repertoire similarity than basal-like breast cancer did.

This sequence joins TRBV10-3 and TRBJ2-1, with D possibly being TRBD1 (6 bases). The material sequenced was axillary lymph node tissue. The source of this sequence is a female donor with breast cancer. Some clones in this sample may be carry-over from other donors' samples. This CDR3 reads CAISDTGTPPIF. CDR3 DNA: TGTGCCATCAGTGATACAGGGACGCCCCCGATCTTC.